The 11 T cell receptor beta chains below come from one sample, sequenced in a study of T cell responses to AZD1222 COVID-19 vaccine. Method: immunoSEQ multiplex PCR; TCRdb's copy keeps in-frame clones and lacks some. The table records roughly 100,000 clones, about 89% of them present only once. The sample in question was peripheral blood, obtained on day 0 of AZD1222 vaccination. The source of these receptors is an adult in good health.

The rearrangement joins TRBV12-3 or TRBV12-4 to TRBJ1-3; D gene unclear. Trimming removed 0 bases from V and 4 bases from J, with 4 bases in between. There are 13 residues in the CDR3. The CDR3 region is CASSLALGNTIYF. The DNA for the CDR3 is TGTGCCAGCAGTTTAGCCCTGGGAAACACCATATATTTT.

This clone was counted between two and nine times. The gene calls are TRBV6-1 and TRBJ1-4; the D gene is possibly TRBD1 (5 bases). Germline lookup yields CDR1 MNHNS and CDR2 SASEGT. V gave up 1 base and J gave up 7 bases, with 13 bases separating them. The CDR3 runs to 15 residues. CDR3 DNA: TGTGCCAGCAGTGAAGAGGGGCGGGGAGGTGAAAAACTGTTTTTT. Protein: CASSEEGRGGEKLFF.

This sequence joins TRBV10-1 and TRBJ1-2; 7 bases align to TRBD1. CDR3 length: 13 amino acids. CDR1 WNHNN and CDR2 SYGVQD come from the germline V gene (reference sequence). The V and J ends lost 6 bases and 4 bases, in that order; junction bases with no gene match: 5. As DNA, the CDR3 is TGCGCCAGCAGCTCACAGGGGTCCTATGGCTACACCTTC. Translating it yields CASSSQGSYGYTF.

This clone was detected only once. V usage is TRBV7-9 and J usage is TRBJ1-1, with D unresolved. V lost 3 bases, J lost 3 bases, and 2 bases lay in between. The CDR3 has 11 residues. Germline V lookup: CDR1 SEHNR, CDR2 FQNEAQ (reference sequence). The chain's CDR3 is CASSLDTEAFF. The CDR3 DNA follows: TGTGCCAGCAGCTTGGACACTGAAGCTTTCTTT. The full variable domain, with the rest looked up from reference TRBV7-9 and TRBJ1-1, is DTGVSQNPRHKITKRGQNVTFRCDPISEHNRLYWYRQTLGQGPEFLTYFQNEAQLEKSRLLSDRFSAERPKGSFSTLEIQRTEQGDSAMYLCASSLDTEAFFGQGTRLTVV.

This clone has a handful of counts. This sequence joins TRBV6-5 and TRBJ1-3; 7 bases align to TRBD1. CDR1 is MNHEY and CDR2 is SVGAGI in the germline V gene. Trimming cost V 6 bases and J 3 bases; bases outside gene matches: 8. The CDR3 sequence is 15 residues long. As DNA, the CDR3 is TGTGCCAGCAGGAACGCAGGGGGGATTGGAAACACCATATATTTT. Translating gives CASRNAGGIGNTIYF.

This chain links TRBV7-2 with TRBJ2-7; the D gene is possibly TRBD1 (6 bases). The CDR3 is 14 residues long. Germline loops: CDR1 SGHTA, CDR2 FQGNSA. Trimming removed 4 bases at V and 6 bases at J, with 16 bases between. CDR3 DNA sequence: TGTGCCAGCAGCTCCCTCCAACAGGGCGGCGAGCAGTACTTC. The encoded protein is CASSSLQQGGEQYF.

This clone was found a few times. This chain uses TRBV7-9 with TRBJ1-6; maybe TRBD1 (6 bases). The germline V gene has CDR1 SEHNR and CDR2 FQNEAQ (reference sequence). The length of the CDR3 is 14 residues. Between the trimmed V and J ends, which lost 5 bases and 10 bases, there was a span of 15 bases. CDR3 bases: TGTGCCAGCAGCCGGGACCCTCAGGGGTCACCCCTCCACTTT. Translating gives CASSRDPQGSPLHF.

This clone was detected once. V usage is TRBV7-2 and J usage is TRBJ2-5; 8 bases align to TRBD2. Trimming took 1 base from V and 4 from J; bases not matched to a gene: 5. CDR1 and CDR2 from the germline V gene are SGHTA and FQGNSA. This CDR3 is built from 15 residues. CDR3 in amino acids: CASSLVGAGGETQYF. DNA for the CDR3: TGTGCCAGCAGCTTAGTCGGTGCGGGGGGAGAGACCCAGTACTTC.

CDR3 in amino acids: CASSLSGYTEAFF. CDR3 coding DNA: TGTGCCAGCAGCTTATCAGGGTACACTGAAGCTTTCTTT. The rearrangement uses TRBV7-9 and TRBJ1-1; a possible D gene is TRBD1 (5 bases). In germline, CDR1 is SEHNR, CDR2 FQNEAQ (reference sequence). This CDR3 region has 13 residues. V was cut by 2 bases and J by 3 bases, with 7 bases left in between.

The V gene is TRBV4-3, the J gene TRBJ1-1; weak D call: TRBD1 (6 bases). This CDR3 comprises 17 residues. Trimming removed 1 base at V and 1 base at J, with 16 bases between. Germline V gene lookup returns CDR1 LGHNA and CDR2 YSLEER. Here the CDR3 reads CASSQGPEKGENTEAFF. As DNA, the CDR3 is TGCGCCAGCAGCCAAGGTCCCGAGAAGGGGGAGAACACTGAAGCTTTCTTT.

This sequence joins TRBV10-3 and TRBJ1-6; 7 bases map to TRBD1. Germline CDR1 is ENHRY and CDR2 is SYGVKD. This CDR3 region has 15 residues. Germline trimming cut 6 bases from V and 6 bases from J; bases unmatched to any gene: 8. CDR3 nucleotides: TGTGCCATCAGCTATGACAGGGCGATTAATTCACCCCTCCACTTT. It specifies CAISYDRAINSPLHF.